This record concerns one T cell receptor beta chain sequence. This CDR3 has 14 residues. The V end lost 4 bases, the J end lost 5 bases, and 11 bases lay between the germline ends. The germline V gene encodes CDR1 MRHNA and CDR2 SNTAGT. As handled by the study authors: Reference gene primer amplification gave nucleated cell count estimates. Measured with immunoSEQ multiplex PCR; TCRdb has only the in-frame clones, and not every one. V and J calls and clone size are given by that table; D and trimming were obtained from the DNA. The sample records more than 200,000 clones, 80% being singletons. Participants, about 18 to 90 years old, spanned around 25 US areas. Participants were placed into cohorts based on the clinical history they reported. The data were obtained in a study of blood T cell repertoires in COVID-19. Whole-study context: The cDNA or gDNA used as material had been derived from T cells, B-cell-depleted T cells, or PBMCs.

The sequenced sample consisted of PBMCs or T cells enriched from blood (not recorded which). The chain joins TRBV6-4 to TRBJ2-2; tentative D call: TRBD1 (6 bases). The origin of this receptor is a man younger than 45 with acute COVID-19. The CDR3 DNA reads TGTGCCAGCAGTGGACAGGATTCAACCGGGGAGCTGTTTTTT. Residues: CASSGQDSTGELFF.